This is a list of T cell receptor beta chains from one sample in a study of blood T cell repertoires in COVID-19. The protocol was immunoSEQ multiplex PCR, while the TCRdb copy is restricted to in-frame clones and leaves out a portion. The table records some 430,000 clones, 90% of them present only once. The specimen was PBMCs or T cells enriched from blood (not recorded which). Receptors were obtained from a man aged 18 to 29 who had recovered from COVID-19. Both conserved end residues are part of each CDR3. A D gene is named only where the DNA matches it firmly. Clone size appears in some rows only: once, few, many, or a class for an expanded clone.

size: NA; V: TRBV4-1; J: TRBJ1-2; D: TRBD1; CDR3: CASSQVGDRTYGYTF; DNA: TGCGCCAGCAGCCAAGTGGGGGACAGGACCTATGGCTACACCTTC
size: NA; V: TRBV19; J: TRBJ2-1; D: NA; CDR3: CATRGELARNEQFF; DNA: TGTGCCACCCGTGGGGAACTAGCTCGCAATGAGCAGTTCTTC
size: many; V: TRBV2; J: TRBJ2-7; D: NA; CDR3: CASGGSGRVSYEQYF; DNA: TGTGCCAGCGGTGGTTCCGGGCGGGTTTCCTACGAGCAGTACTTC
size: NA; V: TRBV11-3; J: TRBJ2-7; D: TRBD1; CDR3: CASSLGGTGAYEQYF; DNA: TGTGCCAGCAGCTTAGGGGGGACAGGGGCCTACGAGCAGTACTTC
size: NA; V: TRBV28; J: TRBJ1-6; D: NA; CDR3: CASSTPGEASPLHF; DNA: TGTGCCAGCAGTACACCAGGGGAAGCCTCACCCCTCCACTTT
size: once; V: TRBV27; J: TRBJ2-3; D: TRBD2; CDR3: CASRKLAESDTQYF; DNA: TGTGCCAGCAGAAAACTAGCGGAATCAGATACGCAGTATTTT
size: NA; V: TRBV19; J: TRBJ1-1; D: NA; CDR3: CASSPTKRDLLTEAFF; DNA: TGTGCCAGTAGTCCGACCAAACGGGATCTTCTCACTGAAGCTTTCTTT
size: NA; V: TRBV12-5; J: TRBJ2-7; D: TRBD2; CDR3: CASGLVAGGTYEQYF; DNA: TGTGCTAGTGGTTTGGTAGCGGGGGGGACCTACGAGCAGTACTTC
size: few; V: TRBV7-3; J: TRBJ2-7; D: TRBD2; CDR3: CASSASGGSPSYEQYF; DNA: TGTGCCAGCAGCGCGTCCGGGGGGTCGCCATCCTACGAGCAGTACTTC
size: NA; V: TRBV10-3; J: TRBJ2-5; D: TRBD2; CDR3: CAISPRGGGETQYF; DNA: TGTGCCATCAGTCCCCGCGGGGGGGGAGAGACCCAGTACTTC
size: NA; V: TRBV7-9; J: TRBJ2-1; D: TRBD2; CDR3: CASSLGLAGAVEQFF; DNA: TGTGCCAGCAGCTTAGGACTAGCGGGGGCCGTGGAGCAGTTCTTC
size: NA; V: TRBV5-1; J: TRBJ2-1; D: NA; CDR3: CASSFDSSSYNEQFF; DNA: TGCGCCAGCAGCTTTGACTCGAGCTCCTACAATGAGCAGTTCTTC
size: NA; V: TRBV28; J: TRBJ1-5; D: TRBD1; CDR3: CASSSPGQGNQPQHF; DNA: TGTGCCAGCAGTTCCCCCGGACAGGGGAACCAGCCCCAGCATTTT
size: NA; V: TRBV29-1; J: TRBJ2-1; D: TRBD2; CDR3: CSARDLAGGSYNEQFF; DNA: TGCAGCGCCAGGGACCTAGCGGGAGGGTCCTACAATGAGCAGTTCTTC
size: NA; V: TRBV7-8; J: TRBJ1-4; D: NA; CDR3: CASSPDSWVEKLFF; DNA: TGTGCCAGCAGCCCGGACAGTTGGGTTGAAAAACTGTTTTTT
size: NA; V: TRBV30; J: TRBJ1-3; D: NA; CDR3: CAWSFGGANSGNTIYF; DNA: TGTGCCTGGAGTTTTGGGGGGGCAAACTCTGGAAACACCATATATTTT
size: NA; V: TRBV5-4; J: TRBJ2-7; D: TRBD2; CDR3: CASSLGGLAGNYEQYF; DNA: TGTGCCAGCAGCTTGGGGGGACTAGCGGGCAACTACGAGCAGTACTTC
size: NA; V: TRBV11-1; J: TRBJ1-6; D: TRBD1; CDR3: CASSTIHTGGNSPLHF; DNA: TGTGCCAGCAGCACCATTCACACAGGGGGGAATTCACCCCTCCACTTT
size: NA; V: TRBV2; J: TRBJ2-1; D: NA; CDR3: CASRPGLRAGNEQFF; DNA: TGTGCCAGCAGACCGGGACTGCGCGCGGGCAATGAGCAGTTCTTC
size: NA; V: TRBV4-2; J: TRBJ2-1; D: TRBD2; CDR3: CASSQILAESSYNEQFF; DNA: TGTGCCAGCAGCCAGATACTAGCGGAGAGCTCCTACAATGAGCAGTTCTTC
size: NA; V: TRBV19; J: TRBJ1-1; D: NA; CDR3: CASSIGFGEEGTEAFF; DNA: TGTGCCAGTAGTATAGGATTTGGCGAGGAGGGCACTGAAGCTTTCTTT
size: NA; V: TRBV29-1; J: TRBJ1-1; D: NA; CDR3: CSVGRGGAEAFF; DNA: TGCAGCGTTGGCCGGGGTGGGGCTGAAGCTTTCTTT
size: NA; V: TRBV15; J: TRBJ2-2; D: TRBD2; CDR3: CATSPSLSSGGAPGELFF; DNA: TGTGCCACCAGCCCCTCCCTTTCTAGCGGGGGGGCCCCCGGGGAGCTGTTTTTT
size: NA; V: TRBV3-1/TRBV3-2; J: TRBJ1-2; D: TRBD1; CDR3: CASSPGQRYGYTF; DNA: TGTGCCAGCAGCCCGGGACAGCGTTATGGCTACACCTTC
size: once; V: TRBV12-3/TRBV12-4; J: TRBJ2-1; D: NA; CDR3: CASSLAAGEQFF; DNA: TGTGCCAGCAGTTTGGCAGCGGGTGAGCAGTTCTTC
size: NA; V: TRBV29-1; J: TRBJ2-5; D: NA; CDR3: CSVEDPYSPGVETQYF; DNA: TGCAGCGTTGAAGATCCCTACAGCCCAGGGGTGGAGACCCAGTACTTC
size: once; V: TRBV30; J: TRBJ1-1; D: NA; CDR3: CAWSVLGAMNTEAFF; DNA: TGTGCCTGGAGTGTACTTGGAGCTATGAACACTGAAGCTTTCTTT
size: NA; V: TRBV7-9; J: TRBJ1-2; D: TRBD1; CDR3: CASSPRTGLQLSGYTF; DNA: TGTGCCAGCAGCCCTAGGACAGGACTGCAATTAAGTGGCTACACCTTC
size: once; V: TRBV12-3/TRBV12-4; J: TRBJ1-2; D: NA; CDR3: CASSPGAYGYTF; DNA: TGTGCCAGCAGTCCAGGGGCCTATGGCTACACCTTC
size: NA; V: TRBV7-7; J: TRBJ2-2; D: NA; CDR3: CASSLGSLSGGELFF; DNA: TGTGCCAGCAGCTTAGGGTCCCTCTCGGGCGGGGAGCTGTTTTTT
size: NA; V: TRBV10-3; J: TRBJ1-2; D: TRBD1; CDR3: CAIQPGTGGYTF; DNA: TGTGCCATCCAGCCCGGGACAGGGGGCTACACCTTC
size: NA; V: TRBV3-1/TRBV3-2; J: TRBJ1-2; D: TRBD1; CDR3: CASSQGTGGGYTF; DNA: TGTGCCAGCAGCCAGGGGACAGGGGGCGGCTACACCTTC
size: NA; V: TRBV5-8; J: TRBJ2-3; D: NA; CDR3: CASSHGDF; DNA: TGTGCCAGCAGCCATGGAGATTTT
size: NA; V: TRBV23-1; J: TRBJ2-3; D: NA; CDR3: CASSQSGRKGSGITGTQYF; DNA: TGCGCCAGCAGTCAATCGGGGAGGAAGGGAAGTGGAATCACGGGTACGCAGTATTTT
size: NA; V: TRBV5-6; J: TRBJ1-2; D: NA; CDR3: CASSLGQGKGYGYTF; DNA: TGTGCCAGCAGCTTGGGGCAGGGGAAAGGGTATGGCTACACCTTC
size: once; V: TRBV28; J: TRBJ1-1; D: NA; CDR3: CASSVQENTEAFF; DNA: TGTGCCAGCAGTGTTCAGGAGAACACTGAAGCTTTCTTT
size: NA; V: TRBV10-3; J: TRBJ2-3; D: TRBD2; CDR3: CAITGTSGLITDTQYF; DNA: TGTGCCATCACAGGGACTAGCGGTTTAATCACAGATACGCAGTATTTT
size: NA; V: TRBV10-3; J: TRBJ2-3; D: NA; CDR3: CAISAGRGRRDTQYF; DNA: TGTGCCATCAGTGCGGGGCGGGGAAGAAGAGATACGCAGTATTTT
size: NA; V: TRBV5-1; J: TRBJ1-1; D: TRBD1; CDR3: CASSRGFLGQGIEAFF; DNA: TGCGCCAGCAGCCGTGGATTTCTGGGACAGGGAATTGAAGCTTTCTTT
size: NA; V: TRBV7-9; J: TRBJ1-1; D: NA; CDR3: CASTFSTGSGTEAFF; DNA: TGTGCCAGCACCTTCTCGACAGGTTCCGGCACTGAAGCTTTCTTT
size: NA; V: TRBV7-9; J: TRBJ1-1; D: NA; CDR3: CASSPARGGAFF; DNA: TGTGCCAGCAGTCCGGCCCGGGGAGGAGCTTTCTTT
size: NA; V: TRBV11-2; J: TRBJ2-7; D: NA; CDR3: CASSLGAGQSSYEQYF; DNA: TGTGCCAGCAGCTTAGGTGCAGGGCAAAGCTCCTACGAGCAGTACTTC
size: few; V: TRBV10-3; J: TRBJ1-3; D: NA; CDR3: CAISDRGAAGNTIYF; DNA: TGTGCCATCAGTGATCGGGGGGCGGCTGGAAACACCATATATTTT
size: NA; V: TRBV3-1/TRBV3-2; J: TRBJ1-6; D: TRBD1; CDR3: CASSLTGVDSPLHF; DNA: TGTGCCAGCAGTCTTACAGGGGTTGATTCACCCCTCCACTTT
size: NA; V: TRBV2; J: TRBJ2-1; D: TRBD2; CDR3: CASSEARLAGLFEQFF; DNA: TGTGCCAGCAGTGAAGCGCGCCTAGCGGGATTGTTTGAGCAGTTCTTC
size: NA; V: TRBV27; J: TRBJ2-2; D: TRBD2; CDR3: CASSLLWGGRNTGELFF; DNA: TGTGCCAGCAGTTTATTGTGGGGCGGGAGAAACACCGGGGAGCTGTTTTTT
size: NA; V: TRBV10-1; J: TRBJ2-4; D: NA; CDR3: CASSGKVSGKNIQYF; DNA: TGCGCCAGCAGTGGGAAAGTTTCGGGCAAAAACATTCAGTACTTC
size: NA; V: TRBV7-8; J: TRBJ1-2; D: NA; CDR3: CASSLGNSNYGYTF; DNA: TGTGCCAGCAGCTTAGGTAACAGCAACTATGGCTACACCTTC
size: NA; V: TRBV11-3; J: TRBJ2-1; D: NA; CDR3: CASSLDQGREQFF; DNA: TGTGCCAGCAGCTTAGATCAGGGGAGAGAGCAGTTCTTC
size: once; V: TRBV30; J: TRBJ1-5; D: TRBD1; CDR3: CAWSLGQGSGQPQHF; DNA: TGTGCCTGGAGTCTGGGACAGGGATCGGGACAGCCCCAGCATTTT
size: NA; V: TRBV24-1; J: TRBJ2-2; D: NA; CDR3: CATRQGTGELFF; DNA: TGTGCCACCAGGCAGGGGACCGGGGAGCTGTTTTTT
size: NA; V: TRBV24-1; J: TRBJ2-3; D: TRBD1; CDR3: CATSNRQGSLAQYF; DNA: TGTGCCACCAGTAACAGACAGGGGTCTCTGGCGCAGTATTTT
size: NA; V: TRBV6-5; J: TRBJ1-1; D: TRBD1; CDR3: CASSYGGTGNTEAFF; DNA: TGTGCCAGCAGTTACGGTGGGACAGGGAACACTGAAGCTTTCTTT